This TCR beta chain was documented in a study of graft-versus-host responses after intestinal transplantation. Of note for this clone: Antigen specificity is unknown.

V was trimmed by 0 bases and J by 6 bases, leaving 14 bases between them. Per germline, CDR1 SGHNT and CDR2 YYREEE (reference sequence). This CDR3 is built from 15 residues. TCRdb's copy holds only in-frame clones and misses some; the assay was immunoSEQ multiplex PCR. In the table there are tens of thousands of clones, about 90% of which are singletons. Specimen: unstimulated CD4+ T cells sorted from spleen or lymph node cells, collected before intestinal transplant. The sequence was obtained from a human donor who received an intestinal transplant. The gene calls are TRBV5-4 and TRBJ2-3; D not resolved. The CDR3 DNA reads TGTGCCAGCAGCTTGGGCGGTTTAGTTTCGGATACGCAGTATTTT. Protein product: CASSLGGLVSDTQYF.